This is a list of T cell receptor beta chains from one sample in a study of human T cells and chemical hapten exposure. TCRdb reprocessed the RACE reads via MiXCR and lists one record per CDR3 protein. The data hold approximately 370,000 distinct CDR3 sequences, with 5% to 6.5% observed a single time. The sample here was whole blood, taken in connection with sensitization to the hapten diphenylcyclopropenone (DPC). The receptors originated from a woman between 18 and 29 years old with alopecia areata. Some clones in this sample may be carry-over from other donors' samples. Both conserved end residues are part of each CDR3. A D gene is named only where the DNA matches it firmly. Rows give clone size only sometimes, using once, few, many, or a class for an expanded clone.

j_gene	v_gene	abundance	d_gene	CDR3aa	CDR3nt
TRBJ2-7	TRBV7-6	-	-	CASSLAPPGTLTYEQYF	TGTGCCAGCAGCTTAGCACCGCCAGGAACACTGACCTACGAGCAGTACTTC
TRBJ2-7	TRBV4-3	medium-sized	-	CASSQVADYSYEQYF	TGCGCCAGCAGCCAAGTAGCCGATTACTCCTACGAGCAGTACTTC
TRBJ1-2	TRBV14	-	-	CASSPLANYGYTF	TGTGCCAGCAGCCCGTTAGCTAACTATGGCTACACCTTC
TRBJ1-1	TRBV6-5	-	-	CASSYVFEGITEAFF	TGTGCCAGCAGTTACGTTTTCGAGGGAATCACTGAAGCTTTCTTT
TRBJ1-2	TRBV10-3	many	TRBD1	CAISRDRASNGYTF	TGTGCCATCAGCCGGGACAGGGCGTCGAATGGCTACACCTTC
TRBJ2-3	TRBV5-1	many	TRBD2	CASSPRRLAGGLDTQYF	TGCGCCAGCAGCCCTCGACGACTAGCGGGGGGGCTGGATACGCAGTATTTT
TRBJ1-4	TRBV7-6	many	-	CASRPGVGNEKLFF	TGTGCCAGCAGGCCGGGGGTTGGTAATGAAAAACTGTTTTTT
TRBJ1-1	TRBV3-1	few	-	CASSQEGHNTEAFF	TGTGCCAGCAGCCAAGAAGGGCACAACACTGAAGCTTTCTTT
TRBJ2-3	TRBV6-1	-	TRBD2	CASIGGGDSDTQYF	TGTGCCAGCATCGGCGGGGGGGACTCAGATACGCAGTATTTT
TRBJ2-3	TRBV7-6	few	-	CASSRDGGPSTDTQYF	TGTGCCAGCAGCAGAGATGGGGGGCCTAGCACAGATACGCAGTATTTT
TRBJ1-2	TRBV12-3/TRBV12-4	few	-	CASSEPNLNYGYTF	TGTGCCAGCAGTGAACCGAATCTTAACTATGGCTACACCTTC
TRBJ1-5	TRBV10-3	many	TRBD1	CAISDRDNQPQHF	TGTGCCATCAGCGACAGGGACAATCAGCCCCAGCATTTT
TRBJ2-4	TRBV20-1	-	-	CSTGRGGSENIQYF	TGCAGTACGGGTAGAGGGGGGAGTGAAAACATTCAGTACTTC
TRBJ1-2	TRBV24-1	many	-	CATSESGTDGYTF	TGTGCCACCAGTGAATCAGGGACCGATGGCTACACCTTC
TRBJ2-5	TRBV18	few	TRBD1	CASSSDRGFETQYF	TGTGCCAGCTCATCGGACAGGGGGTTTGAGACCCAGTACTTC
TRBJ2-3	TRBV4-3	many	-	CASSQDYGSGTDTQYF	TGCGCCAGCAGCCAAGACTACGGGTCGGGCACAGATACGCAGTATTTT
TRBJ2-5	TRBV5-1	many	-	CASSPSGGIETQYF	TGCGCCAGCAGCCCCAGTGGGGGGATTGAGACCCAGTACTTC
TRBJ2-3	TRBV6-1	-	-	CASSDWGAPSTDTQYF	TGTGCCAGCAGTGATTGGGGGGCGCCTAGCACAGATACGCAGTATTTT
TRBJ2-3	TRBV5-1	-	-	CASSFARDAQYF	TGCGCCAGCAGCTTCGCCAGGGATGCGCAGTATTTT
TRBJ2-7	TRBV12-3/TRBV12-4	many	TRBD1	CASSQRDRGPVQYF	TGTGCCAGCTCTCAGAGGGACAGGGGGCCGGTGCAGTACTTC
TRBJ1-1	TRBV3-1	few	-	CASSLPPGGPDTEAFF	TGTGCCAGCAGCCTCCCGCCGGGGGGGCCGGACACTGAAGCTTTCTTT
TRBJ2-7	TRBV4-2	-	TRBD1	CASSQNSAVTGGVYEQYF	TGTGCCAGCAGCCAGAACTCGGCCGTCACAGGGGGCGTCTACGAGCAGTACTTC
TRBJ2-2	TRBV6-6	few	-	CASKRPGTGELFF	TGTGCCAGCAAACGGCCGGGCACCGGGGAGCTGTTTTTT